This record concerns one T cell receptor (beta chain) sequence. The target antigen is unknown. The data belong to a study of T cell repertoires in cytomegalovirus infection. Study-level background: Used in the study were CMV epitopes, some recently identified and HLA-C-restricted, others well-studied and HLA-B-restricted. Study-level points and caveats: People with CMV and the relevant HLA were identified by cumulative public TCR beta family frequency. Dominating the ex vivo response were HLA-C-restricted CMV-specific TCR beta clonotypes.

Germline lookup yields CDR1 SGHVS and CDR2 FNYEAQ. The CDR3 spans 17 residues. The V gene end was trimmed by 4 bases and the J gene end by 4 bases; junction bases not matched to a gene: 12. TCRdb re-called the reads with MiXCR, one entry per CDR3 protein. The data contain 200,000 to 250,000 distinct CDR3 sequences, approximately 38% of them seen just once; the ten biggest clones take up 55% to 70%. This receptor was taken from a human donor in good health (CMV status not recorded). Some clones in this sample may be carry-over from other donors' samples. The chain couples TRBV7-6 to TRBJ2-2; TRBD2 matches at 7 bases. This specimen was CD8+ T cells from cultured PBMCs, taken from culture after CMV antigen stimulation. The CDR3 nucleotides are TGTGCCAGCAGCTCAGCGGTGGGAGGGCCGGGCACCGGGGAGCTGTTTTTT. This sequence encodes CASSSAVGGPGTGELFF.